A selection of T cell receptor beta chains follows, all from one sample in a study of metastatic and nonmetastatic thyroid tumors. TCRdb re-analyzed the PCR reads through MiXCR. The sample holds 20,000 to 25,000 clones, around 17% seen once. Sequencing used blood. These receptors all come from a male donor with papillary thyroid cancer or a benign thyroid nodule (not recorded which). Some clones in this sample may be carry-over from other donors' samples. Each CDR3 is given with its conserved first and last residue. The D gene is left open where the match is weak. Only part of the rows carry a size: once, few, many, or a class if the clone is expanded.

TRBV11-2,NA,many,TRBJ2-7,CASRHFGYEQYF,TGTGCCAGCAGACATTTTGGGTACGAGCAGTACTTC
TRBV5-1,NA,many,TRBJ2-3,CASSPRDSETSTDTQYF,TGCGCCAGCAGCCCCCGGGACTCAGAAACTAGCACAGATACGCAGTATTTT
TRBV20-1,TRBD2,many,TRBJ2-7,CSASKGGLAGVTGSYEQYF,TGCAGTGCTAGTAAGGGGGGACTAGCGGGAGTAACGGGCTCCTACGAGCAGTACTTC
TRBV20-1,TRBD1,many,TRBJ1-1,CSASPGGSEAFF,TGCAGTGCTAGCCCAGGGGGATCTGAAGCTTTCTTT
TRBV5-1,TRBD1,NA,TRBJ1-2,CASSLGGTGKNGYTF,TGCGCCAGCAGCCTTGGCGGGACAGGGAAGAATGGCTACACCTTC
TRBV6-1,TRBD1,medium-sized,TRBJ1-3,CAISQGARGNTIYF,TGTGCCATATCACAGGGGGCGAGGGGAAACACCATATATTTT
TRBV29-1,TRBD2,many,TRBJ2-1,CSVVSGGAYGEQFF,TGCAGCGTTGTTAGCGGGGGGGCATACGGCGAGCAGTTCTTC
TRBV5-1,NA,many,TRBJ1-3,CASRRQTGSGNTIYF,TGCGCCAGCAGAAGACAGACGGGCTCTGGAAACACCATATATTTT
TRBV29-1,TRBD1,few,TRBJ1-1,CSVEVTGQGTEAFF,TGCAGCGTTGAAGTAACGGGACAGGGCACTGAAGCTTTCTTT
TRBV27,NA,NA,TRBJ2-5,CASSLLGQETQYF,TGTGCCAGCAGTTTATTGGGCCAAGAGACCCAGTACTTC
TRBV5-1,NA,NA,TRBJ2-7,CASSEGGSSYEQYF,TGCGCCAGCTCCGAGGGGGGGAGCTCCTACGAGCAGTACTTC
TRBV14,NA,many,TRBJ2-3,CASSRAGAGTDTQYF,TGTGCCAGCAGCAGGGCGGGGGCAGGCACAGATACGCAGTATTTT
TRBV18,NA,medium-sized,TRBJ2-2,CASSPLGAGELFF,TGTGCCAGCTCACCACTAGGCGCCGGGGAGCTGTTTTTT
TRBV20-1,TRBD1,NA,TRBJ1-1,CSSRTGGLNTEAFF,TGCAGTTCTAGAACAGGGGGCTTGAACACTGAAGCTTTCTTT
TRBV6-1,TRBD2,NA,TRBJ2-7,CASRVRESYEQYF,TGTGCCAGCAGGGTGCGGGAGAGTTACGAGCAGTACTTC
TRBV5-1,TRBD2,NA,TRBJ2-1,CASSFAGVDYQFF,TGCGCCAGCAGCTTTGCGGGAGTGGATTATCAGTTCTTC
TRBV19,NA,many,TRBJ1-1,CATLDPMTEAFF,TGTGCCACCCTAGACCCAATGACTGAAGCTTTCTTT
TRBV7-2,NA,many,TRBJ1-6,CASSTYGTDYNSPLHF,TGTGCCAGCAGCACGTACGGGACGGATTATAATTCACCCCTCCACTTT
TRBV7-3,NA,many,TRBJ1-1,CASSPRGDTEAFF,TGTGCCAGCAGCCCCCGGGGAGACACTGAAGCTTTCTTT
TRBV19,TRBD2,medium-sized,TRBJ2-7,CASASGGARAYEQYF,TGTGCCAGTGCCTCGGGGGGGGCGAGAGCCTACGAGCAGTACTTC
TRBV18,TRBD2,medium-sized,TRBJ2-1,CASSPPGLAGVEQFF,TGTGCCAGCTCACCACCGGGACTAGCGGGAGTTGAGCAGTTCTTC
TRBV19,TRBD1,many,TRBJ2-2,CATKTGEGETGELFF,TGTGCCACAAAAACAGGGGAAGGAGAGACCGGGGAGCTGTTTTTT
TRBV18,NA,many,TRBJ1-3,CASSPAGPDSGNTIYF,TGTGCCAGCTCACCAGCAGGTCCCGACTCTGGAAACACCATATATTTT
TRBV28,NA,NA,TRBJ2-7,CACRKVTRGYEQYF,TGTGCCTGCAGAAAGGTGACTAGGGGATACGAGCAGTACTTC
TRBV5-1,NA,NA,TRBJ1-1,CASSFGAGGRRDTEAFF,TGCGCCAGCAGCTTCGGGGCGGGAGGCAGACGGGACACTGAAGCTTTCTTT
TRBV5-6,NA,many,TRBJ2-2,CASSLGWKDTGELFF,TGTGCCAGCAGCTTGGGGTGGAAGGACACCGGGGAGCTGTTTTTT
TRBV20-1,NA,NA,TRBJ1-2,CSARSVGPADINYGYTF,TGCAGTGCACGATCTGTGGGCCCGGCCGACATTAACTATGGCTACACCTTC